The 2 T cell receptor beta chains below all came from one sample that was sequenced in a study of blood T cell repertoires in COVID-19. Clones were read by immunoSEQ multiplex PCR, and TCRdb kept only the in-frame ones, dropping some. The top ten hold under 2% of the sample, which has some 140,000 clones, over 65% seen once. Sequenced material: peripheral blood. The receptors derive from a man older than 75 with acute or convalescent COVID-19.

This clone appeared many times. The chain couples TRBV28 to TRBJ2-7; 7 positions match TRBD1. J lost 3 bases, V lost 4 bases, and 3 bases had no gene match. CDR3 length: 13 amino acids. The germline gives CDR1 MDHEN, CDR2 SYDVKM. CDR3 in amino acids: CASSYGQDYEQYV. CDR3 coding DNA: TGTGCCAGCAGTTACGGACAGGACTACGAGCAGTACGTC.

V and J are TRBV28 and TRBJ2-1; D perhaps matches TRBD2 (7 bases). Trimming removed 3 bases from V and 8 bases from J, with 17 bases in between. CDR1 is MDHEN and CDR2 is SYDVKM in the germline V gene. This CDR3 is built from 15 residues. CDR3 loop: CASSFGRGAGYEQFF. The DNA of the CDR3 is TGTGCCAGCAGTTTTGGTCGGGGGGCGGGCTATGAGCAGTTCTTC.